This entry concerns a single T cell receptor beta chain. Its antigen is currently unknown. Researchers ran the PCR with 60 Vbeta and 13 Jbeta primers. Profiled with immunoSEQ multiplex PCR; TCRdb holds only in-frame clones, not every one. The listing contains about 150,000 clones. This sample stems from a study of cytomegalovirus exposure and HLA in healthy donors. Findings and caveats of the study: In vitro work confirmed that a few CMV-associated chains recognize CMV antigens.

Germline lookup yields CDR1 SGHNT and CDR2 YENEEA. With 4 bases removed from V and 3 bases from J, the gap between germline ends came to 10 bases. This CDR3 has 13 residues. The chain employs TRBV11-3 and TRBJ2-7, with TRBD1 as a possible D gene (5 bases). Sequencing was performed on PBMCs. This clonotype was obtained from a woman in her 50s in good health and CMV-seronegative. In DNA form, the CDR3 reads TGTGCCAGCAGCTCTGGCACAGGCTACGAGCAGTACTTC. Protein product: CASSSGTGYEQYF.